This T cell receptor beta chain was profiled in a study of blood T cell repertoires in COVID-19. The data were produced by immunoSEQ multiplex PCR, yet TCRdb's version contains in-frame clones alone and is incomplete. The repertoire holds more than 250,000 clones, with more than 75% as singletons. Trimming pared 0 bases from V and 0 bases from J, leaving 9 bases between. Germline V lookup: CDR1 SGHNT, CDR2 YYREEE (reference sequence). The CDR3 is 15 residues long. This TCR was recovered from a young woman who had recovered from COVID-19. Sequenced sample: PBMCs or T cells enriched from blood (not recorded which). The chain uses TRBV5-4 and TRBJ1-2, with a possible D match to TRBD1 (5 bases). CDR3 sequence: CASSLDTGTNYGYTF. The DNA for the CDR3 is TGTGCCAGCAGCTTGGATACAGGTACTAACTATGGCTACACCTTC. Full variable domain (missing parts from reference TRBV5-4 and TRBJ1-2): ETGVTQSPTHLIKTRGQQVTLRCSSQSGHNTVSWYQQALGQGPQFIFQYYREEENGRGNFPPRFSGLQFPNYSSELNVNALELDDSALYLCASSLDTGTNYGYTFGSGTRLTVV.